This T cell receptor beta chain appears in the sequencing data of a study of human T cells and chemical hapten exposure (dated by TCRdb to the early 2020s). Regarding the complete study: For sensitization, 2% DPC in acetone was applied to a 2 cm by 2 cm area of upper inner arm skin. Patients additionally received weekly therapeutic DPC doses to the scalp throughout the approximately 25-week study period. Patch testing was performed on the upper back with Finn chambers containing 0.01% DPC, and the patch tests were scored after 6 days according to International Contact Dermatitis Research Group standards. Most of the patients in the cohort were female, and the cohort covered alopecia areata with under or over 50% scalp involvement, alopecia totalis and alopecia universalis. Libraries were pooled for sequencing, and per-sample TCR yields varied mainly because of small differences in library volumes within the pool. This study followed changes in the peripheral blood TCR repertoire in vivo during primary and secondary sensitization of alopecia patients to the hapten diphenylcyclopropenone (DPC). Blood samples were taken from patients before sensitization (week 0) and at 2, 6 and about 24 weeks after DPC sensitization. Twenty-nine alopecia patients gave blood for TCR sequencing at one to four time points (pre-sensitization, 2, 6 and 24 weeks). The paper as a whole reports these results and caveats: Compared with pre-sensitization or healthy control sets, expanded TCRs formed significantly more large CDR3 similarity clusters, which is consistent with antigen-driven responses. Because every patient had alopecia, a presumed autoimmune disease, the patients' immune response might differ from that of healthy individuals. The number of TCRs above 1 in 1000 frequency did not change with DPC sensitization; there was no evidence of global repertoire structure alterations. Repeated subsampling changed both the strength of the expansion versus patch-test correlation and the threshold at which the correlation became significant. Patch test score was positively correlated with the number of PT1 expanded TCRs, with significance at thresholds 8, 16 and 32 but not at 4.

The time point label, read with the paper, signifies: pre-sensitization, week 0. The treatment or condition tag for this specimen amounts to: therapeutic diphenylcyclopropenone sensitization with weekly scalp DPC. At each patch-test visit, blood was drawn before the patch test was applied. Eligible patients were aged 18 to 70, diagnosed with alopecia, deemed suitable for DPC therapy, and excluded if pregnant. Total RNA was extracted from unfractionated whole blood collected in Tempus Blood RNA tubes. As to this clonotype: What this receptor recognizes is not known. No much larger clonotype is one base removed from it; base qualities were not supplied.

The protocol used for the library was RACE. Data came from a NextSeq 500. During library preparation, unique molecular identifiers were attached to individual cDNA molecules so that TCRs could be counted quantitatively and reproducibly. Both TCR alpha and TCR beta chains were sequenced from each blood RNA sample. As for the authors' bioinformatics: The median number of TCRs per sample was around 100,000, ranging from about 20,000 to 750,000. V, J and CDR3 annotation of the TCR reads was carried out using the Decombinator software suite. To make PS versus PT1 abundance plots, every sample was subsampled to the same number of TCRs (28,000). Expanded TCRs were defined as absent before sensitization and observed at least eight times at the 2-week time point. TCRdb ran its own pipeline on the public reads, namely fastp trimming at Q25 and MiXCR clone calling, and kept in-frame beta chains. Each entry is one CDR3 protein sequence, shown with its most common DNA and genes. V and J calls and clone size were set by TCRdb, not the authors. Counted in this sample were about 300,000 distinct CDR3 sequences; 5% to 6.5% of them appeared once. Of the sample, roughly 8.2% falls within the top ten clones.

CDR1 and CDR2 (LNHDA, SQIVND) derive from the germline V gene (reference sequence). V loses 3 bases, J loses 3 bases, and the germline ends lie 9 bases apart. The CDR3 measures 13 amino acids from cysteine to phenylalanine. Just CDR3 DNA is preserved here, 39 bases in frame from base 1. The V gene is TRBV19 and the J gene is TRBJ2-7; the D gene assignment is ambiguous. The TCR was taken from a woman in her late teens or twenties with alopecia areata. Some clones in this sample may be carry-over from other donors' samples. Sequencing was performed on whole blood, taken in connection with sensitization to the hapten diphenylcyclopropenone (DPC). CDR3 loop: CASSIGTGYEQYF. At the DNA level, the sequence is TGTGCCAGTAGTATTGGAACGGGCTACGAGCAGTACTTC.